This note documents a single TCR beta chain sequence. This receptor's antigen is unknown. Base qualities are not provided; no much larger clone lies one nucleotide away. Collaborating institutions collected whole blood in K2EDTA tubes following their own protocols. For TCRbeta analysis, collaborators shipped samples as frozen whole blood, isolated PBMCs, or DNA extracted from either of those sample types. TCRbeta CDR3 regions were amplified from genomic DNA using the immunoSEQ Assay, a bias-controlled multiplex PCR. The original methods were these. Nucleated cell counts per sample were estimated from amplification of reference gene primers within the assay. Sequence reads were collapsed and filtered to measure the absolute abundance of every unique TCRbeta CDR3 rearrangement. For each sample, productive Simpson clonality was calculated as the square root of Simpson's diversity index across productive rearrangements. TCRdb limited this immuneACCESS table to in-frame rearrangements with V and J called. A share of clones is missing; checked studies link under half to unresolved V genes, and the rest is unexplained. The D gene and trimming were derived from the DNA, and the V and J assignments and clone size from that table. This sample gives about 90,000 clones in total; 91% of them show up just once. About 1.7% of the sample is taken by the ten largest.

V loses 5 bases of germline sequence and J loses 6 bases, and the interval between the two ends is 8 bases. From a lookup of the germline V gene, CDR1 and CDR2 are SGHAT and FQNNGV. Measured from the cysteine to the phenylalanine, the CDR3 is 12 residues long. The entry retains the CDR3 DNA only, 36 bases that are in frame from base 1. This sample was included in a study of blood T cell repertoires in COVID-19 (TCRdb year 2020). Context from the whole study: The collaborator samples originated in the United States, Italy and Spain and spanned the acute and convalescent phases of COVID-19. The prospective study material was composed of cDNA or gDNA derived from T cells, B-cell-depleted T cells, or PBMCs. The dataset comprised deeply sampled blood TCRbeta repertoires from subjects exposed to, actively infected with, or recovered from COVID-19. A freely available public database, intended as a resource for researchers studying the immune response to SARS-CoV-2, is where the repertoires were released. Samples were obtained from the ongoing ImmuneRACE study (first 160 participants) and from 1,000 to 1,500 subjects provided by 6 global collaborators. Nearly every sample came with metadata listing a de-identified subject ID, COVID-19 status, age in years and sex. HLA class I and class II types, where available, came from metadata supplied by the sample provider rather than from assay-based typing. The full study reports these points: Clinical and demographic metadata were provided uncurated, with the amount varying by source and participant.

This TCR was sampled from a human donor with active COVID-19. The donor label of this sample is uncertain. The chain couples TRBV11-2 to TRBJ2-1, with TRBD1 tentatively as D gene (5 bases match). The sample consisted of peripheral blood. The DNA sequence is given as TGTGCCAGCAGCCCCCAGGGCAATGAGCAGTTCTTC. The resulting protein is CASSPQGNEQFF.